Below, 3 T cell receptor beta chains from the same sample are listed, as sequenced in a study of shared clonotypes between healthy human individuals. Naive CD8 isolation took CD45RO-negative cells positively selected for CCR7 and excluded terminally differentiated effector memory CD45RA+ cells. Clones were read by immunoSEQ multiplex PCR, and TCRdb kept only the in-frame ones, dropping some. The profile covers roughly 590,000 clones, with roughly 96% appearing a single time and roughly 0.1% taken by the ten largest. The material sequenced was naive CD8+ T cells sorted from blood. The receptors shown here come from a woman aged 25 to 39 in good health.

The chain joins TRBV27 to TRBJ1-5, with a tentative D call TRBD1 (6 bases). Germline V gene lookup returns CDR1 MNHEY and CDR2 SMNVEV (reference sequence). The CDR3 extends over 15 amino acids. Trimming took 7 bases from V and 0 from J, leaving 13 bases between them. CDR3 nucleotide sequence: TGTGCCAGCAAGGACAGATTTTATAGCAATCAGCCCCAGCATTTT. Translating it yields CASKDRFYSNQPQHF.

The chain combines TRBV6-1 with TRBJ2-5; D remains unclear. The DNA end lines up better with TRBJ2-7; the J call may be wrong. The CDR3 sequence is 15 residues long. From germline, CDR1 is MNHNS and CDR2 SASEGT. The CDR3 sequence is CASSESDDTTYEQYF. The CDR3 DNA is TGTGCCAGCAGTGAATCGGATGACACTACCTACGAGCAGTACTTC.

The chain uses TRBV13 and TRBJ1-4; D call uncertain. The CDR3 loop spans 13 amino acids. The germline gives CDR1 PRHDT, CDR2 FYEKMQ (reference sequence). The V end was cut by 3 bases, the J end by 7 bases, with 9 bases between. The CDR3 reads CASSFAYGEKLFF. The CDR3 nucleotides read TGTGCCAGCAGCTTCGCATACGGTGAAAAACTGTTTTTT.